Presented here are 28 T cell receptor beta chains from one specimen sequenced in a study of T cell repertoires in cytomegalovirus infection. Their antigens remain unidentified. MiXCR, applied by TCRdb to the reads, yields one record per CDR3 protein. The profile shows roughly 860,000 distinct CDR3 sequences, approximately 32% of them singletons. Sequencing used cultured CD8+ T cells from PBMCs, obtained from culture after CMV antigen stimulation. The receptors were sampled from a human donor in good health (CMV status not recorded). Some clones in this sample may be carry-over from other donors' samples.

Ten or more counts support this clonotype. The J gene is TRBJ1-3, the V gene TRBV7-8, with a weak D call TRBD1 (6 bases). Trimming pared 4 bases from V and 2 bases from J, leaving 9 bases between. The length of the CDR3 is 14 residues. The germline V gene encodes CDR1 SGHVS and CDR2 FQNEAQ. The CDR3 bases are TGTGCCAGCAGCTCACAGGGCGCTGGAAACACCATATATTTT. It translates to CASSSQGAGNTIYF.

This clonotype was counted between two and nine times. This chain links TRBV7-9 with TRBJ2-2; D gene unclear. The ends were cut back, 3 bases at V and 3 bases at J, with 26 bases in the middle. CDR1 and CDR2 (germline): SEHNR, FQNEAQ (reference sequence). The CDR3 runs 20 residues. DNA of the CDR3: TGTGCCAGCAGCTTGCCCTACGCAGGTGTGAACACCGAGGACACCGGGGAGCTGTTTTTT. This encodes CASSLPYAGVNTEDTGELFF. Full variable domain (rest looked up from reference TRBV7-9 and TRBJ2-2): DTGVSQNPRHKITKRGQNVTFRCDPISEHNRLYWYRQTLGQGPEFLTYFQNEAQLEKSRLLSDRFSAERPKGSFSTLEIQRTEQGDSAMYLCASSLPYAGVNTEDTGELFFGEGSRLTVL.

Comments on this clonotype: The junction differs from germline at one of its ends, possibly a read error. The chain links TRBV4-1 to TRBJ1-1; 8 nucleotides agree with TRBD1. Germline-derived CDR1 and CDR2 are MGHRA and YSYEKL. This CDR3 contains 14 residues. CDR3 residues: CASSQPQGGTEAFF. The CDR3 coding sequence is TGTGCCAGCAGCCAGCCACAGGGGGGCACTGAAGCTTTCTTT.

This clonotype has at least ten counts. The V and J genes are TRBV12-3 or TRBV12-4 and TRBJ2-7; 11 bases are a match to TRBD2. Trimming removed 6 bases from V and 7 bases from J; junction bases left unmatched: 14. CDR3 length: 16 residues. The CDR3 spells CASSLGLAGRTGEQYF. For the CDR3, the DNA is TGTGCCAGCAGCCTCGGACTAGCGGGCCGGACGGGGGAGCAGTACTTC.

In its sample, this clonotype was seen once. The V call is TRBV10-3, the J call TRBJ1-2, with 9 bases that match TRBD1. The CDR3 contains 15 residues. V shed 0 bases, J shed 2 bases, and the junction held 1 base outside the gene matches. Germline CDR1 is ENHRY and CDR2 is SYGVKD. CDR3 coding DNA: TGTGCCATCAGTGAGTCTGGGACAGGGAACTATGGCTACACCTTC. Translation: CAISESGTGNYGYTF.

V gene TRBV27 combines with J gene TRBJ2-7; the D is unclear. V lost 0 bases to trimming and J lost 6 bases, with 12 bases between them. This CDR3 spans 14 amino acids. Per the germline V gene, CDR1 is MNHEY and CDR2 is SMNVEV (reference sequence). CDR3 in DNA: TGTGCCAGCAGTTTATCCCCCTCTTGTTTCGAGCAGTACTTC. Protein sequence: CASSLSPSCFEQYF.

The rearrangement links TRBV6-1 to TRBJ2-1, with TRBD1 matching over 7 bases. V trimming: 7 bases; J trimming: 4 bases; junction bases outside the gene matches: 13. Per germline, CDR1 MNHNS and CDR2 SASEGT. The CDR3 contains 16 residues. CDR3 DNA: TGTGCCAGCACCCACTTACCAGGGGGTGGATACAATGAGCAGTTCTTC. This encodes CASTHLPGGGYNEQFF.

CDR3 amino acids: CSVPGQTGTEAFF. CDR3 nucleotides: TGCAGCGTGCCGGGCCAAACAGGGACTGAAGCTTTCTTT. The chain employs TRBV29-1 and TRBJ1-1, with a tentative D call TRBD1 (6 bases). Trimming took 6 bases from V and 5 from J, leaving 16 bases between them. The CDR3 runs 13 residues. The V gene's germline CDR1 is SQVTM and CDR2 ANQGSEA. Supplemented by reference TRBV29-1 and TRBJ1-1, the full variable domain reads SAVISQKPSRDICQRGTSLTIQCQVDSQVTMMFWYRQQPGQSLTLIATANQGSEATYESGFVIDKFPISRPNLTFSTLTVSNMSPEDSSIYLCSVPGQTGTEAFFGQGTRLTVV.

Concerning this clonotype: A junction end diverges from the germline sequence, so it may reflect a read error. This chain links TRBV12-3 or TRBV12-4 with TRBJ1-1, with D possibly TRBD1 on 6 matching bases. The CDR3 is 13 amino acids. In nucleotides, the CDR3 is TGTGCCTGCAGTTTAACAGGGAACTCTGAAGCTTTCTTT. It is translated as CACSLTGNSEAFF.

The table lists this clonotype with a few counts. The chain is built from TRBV15 and TRBJ1-2; TRBD1 agrees at 9 bases. Germline V CDR1 and CDR2: LNHNV, YYDKDF (reference sequence). Losses at the gene ends were 8 bases for V and 6 bases for J; bases not matched to a gene: 13. This CDR3 comprises 15 residues. The chain's CDR3 is CATCPRDRAANGYTF. CDR3 sequence (DNA): TGTGCCACCTGCCCGAGGGACAGGGCCGCCAATGGCTACACCTTC.

This clonotype was seen more than once but under ten times. The gene calls are TRBV19 and TRBJ1-6; 8 bases agree with TRBD1. V dropped 3 bases and J dropped 8; count of bases not matched to a gene: 12. This CDR3 has 17 amino acids. CDR1 is LNHDA, CDR2 SQIVND, per germline (reference sequence). CDR3 residues: CASSMRATQGVYSPLHF. Here the CDR3 DNA reads TGTGCCAGTAGTATGAGGGCTACACAGGGGGTTTATTCACCCCTCCACTTT.

This clonotype was seen a handful of times. The chain joins TRBV20-1 to TRBJ1-2; TRBD1 matches 8 bases. Unmatched junction bases numbered 10, after V lost 7 bases and J lost 3 bases. CDR3 length: 14 amino acids. Germline-derived CDR1 and CDR2 are DFQATT and SNEGSKA (reference sequence). This CDR3 reads CSVWDRQGDYGYTF. CDR3 DNA: TGCAGTGTCTGGGACAGGCAGGGAGACTATGGCTACACCTTC.

V is TRBV6-6 and J is TRBJ2-2; D may be TRBD1 (5 bases). Germline CDR1 is MNHNY and CDR2 is SVGAGI (reference sequence). The CDR3 totals 17 residues. Trimming cost V 8 bases and J 4 bases, with 23 bases left between them. The CDR3 is CASRSRPGPRGTGELFF. The DNA of the CDR3 is TGTGCCAGCCGATCGCGGCCAGGGCCACGAGGCACCGGGGAGCTGTTTTTT.

A few counts support this clonotype. The J gene is TRBJ2-3, the V gene TRBV2, with 10 nucleotides matching TRBD1. The ends lost 8 bases at V and 3 bases at J; junction bases unmatched: 11. The CDR3 has 16 amino acids. Germline CDR1 reads SNHLY; CDR2 reads FYNNEI. The chain's CDR3 is CASSRETGGKTDTQYF. The CDR3 DNA follows: TGTGCCAGCTCAAGGGAGACAGGGGGCAAGACAGATACGCAGTATTTT.

This chain links TRBV7-8 with TRBJ1-3; maybe TRBD1 (5 bases). The germline V gene has CDR1 SGHVS and CDR2 FQNEAQ. The CDR3 spans 17 residues. V was shortened by 5 bases and J by 0 bases, with 17 bases between the two germline ends. The CDR3 DNA is TGTGCCAGCAGCGGGGGGGACGGAAGATTCTCTGGAAACACCATATATTTT. It codes for CASSGGDGRFSGNTIYF. Full variable domain (missing parts from reference TRBV7-8 and TRBJ1-3): GAGVSQSPRYKVAKRGQDVALRCDPISGHVSLFWYQQALGQGPEFLTYFQNEAQLDKSGLPSDRFFAERPEGSVSTLKIQRTQQEDSAVYLCASSGGDGRFSGNTIYFGEGSWLTVV.

Ten or more counts support this clonotype. The J gene is TRBJ1-1, the V gene TRBV7-2; D is perhaps TRBD1 (5 bases). This CDR3 comprises 15 residues. The V end was cut by 0 bases, the J end by 1 base, with 9 bases between. CDR1 is SGHTA and CDR2 is FQGNSA in the germline V gene. CDR3 sequence (DNA): TGTGCCAGCAGCTTAGCGGGACTGAGGAACACTGAAGCTTTCTTT. Encoded protein: CASSLAGLRNTEAFF.

This clonotype was detected a few times. The J gene is TRBJ2-1, the V gene TRBV11-2; TRBD1 aligns across 10 bases. Unmatched junction bases numbered 13, after V lost 2 bases and J lost 0 bases. The CDR3 sequence is 20 residues long. Per germline, CDR1 SGHAT and CDR2 FQNNGV. In DNA form, the CDR3 reads TGTGCCAGCAGCTTATTTCCGGGACAGGGGCCGTTTAGCTCCTACAATGAGCAGTTCTTC. It encodes CASSLFPGQGPFSSYNEQFF.

This clonotype turned up a few times. The V gene is TRBV5-1, the J gene TRBJ2-5, with D unresolved. Trimming cost V 3 bases and J 0 bases, with 12 bases left between them. The CDR3 is 15 amino acids. Per germline, CDR1 SGHRS and CDR2 YFSETQ. This CDR3 reads CASSYQQTNQETQYF. CDR3 sequence (DNA): TGCGCCAGCAGCTACCAACAGACAAACCAAGAGACCCAGTACTTC.

J is TRBJ1-1 and V is TRBV7-6; D not resolved. Germline V CDR1 and CDR2: SGHVS, FNYEAQ. The CDR3 consists of 15 residues. Trimming shortened V by 0 bases and J by 1 base, and 9 bases separated the two germline ends. The CDR3 DNA follows: TGTGCCAGCAGCTTAGCTCAGACTGGGAACACTGAAGCTTTCTTT. It codes for CASSLAQTGNTEAFF.

This clonotype was counted many times. CDR3 region: CASSLGGTGYEQYF. The CDR3 nucleotides read TGTGCCAGCAGCTTAGGGGGTACAGGGTACGAGCAGTACTTC. The rearrangement joins TRBV7-2 to TRBJ2-7, with D tentatively TRBD1 (6 bases). V lost 1 base, J lost 4 bases, and 11 bases lay in between. Germline lookup yields CDR1 SGHTA and CDR2 FQGNSA. The CDR3 extends over 14 amino acids.

V usage is TRBV20-1 and J usage is TRBJ2-5; no clear D gene. The germline V gene encodes CDR1 DFQATT and CDR2 SNEGSKA (reference sequence). The length of the CDR3 is 14 residues. V was shortened by 0 bases and J by 5 bases, with 13 bases between the two germline ends. CDR3 amino acids: CSAREGRAWETQYF. CDR3 DNA sequence: TGCAGTGCTAGAGAAGGTCGGGCATGGGAGACCCAGTACTTC.

This clonotype was counted ten times or more. The V gene is TRBV7-6, the J gene TRBJ2-1, with 9 positions matching TRBD2. This CDR3 comprises 16 residues. Trimming at V came to 1 base and at J to 4 bases, leaving 5 bases not matched to a gene. In germline, CDR1 is SGHVS, CDR2 FNYEAQ. The CDR3 here is CASSLEAAGGYNEQFF. The DNA for the CDR3 is TGTGCCAGCAGCTTAGAGGCAGCGGGGGGTTACAATGAGCAGTTCTTC.

Note on this clonotype: A junction boundary mismatches the germline segment, possibly from a read error. This rearrangement joins TRBV7-9 to TRBJ1-1; D is uncertain. Germline CDR1 SEHNR, CDR2 FQNEAQ (reference sequence). This CDR3 has 14 amino acids. The CDR3 region is CASSFGRVNAEAFF. In DNA form, the CDR3 reads TGTGCCAGCAGCTTCGGGCGGGTGAACGCTGAAGCTTTCTTT.

The V gene is TRBV6-2 or TRBV6-3, the J gene TRBJ2-7, with D possibly TRBD2 on 6 matching bases. This CDR3 spans 15 amino acids. Trimming took 10 bases from V and 4 from J, leaving 23 bases between them. Germline V gene data show CDR1 as MNHEY and CDR2 as SVGEGT. The CDR3 DNA reads as TGTGCCACCAGAAAGATAGGCGGGGAGTTTTACGAGCAGTACGTC. Protein sequence: CATRKIGGEFYEQYV.

The genes are TRBV6-5 and TRBJ2-2, with 8 bases that match TRBD2. The CDR3 spans 16 residues. V gave up 2 bases and J gave up 5 bases; unmatched junction bases: 7. Germline assignment: CDR1 MNHEY and CDR2 SVGAGI. The CDR3 here is CASSYTGGLLTGELFF. The CDR3 coding sequence is TGTGCCAGCAGTTACACGGGGGGGCTGTTAACCGGGGAGCTGTTTTTT.

The rearrangement links TRBV4-1 to TRBJ1-6; D unclear. This CDR3 is built from 13 residues. Germline values: CDR1 MGHRA, CDR2 YSYEKL. V was pared by 4 bases and J by 14 bases, with 15 bases between. In DNA, the CDR3 is TGCGCCAGCAGCCTACGACACGGTAGGGCCCTCCACTTT. Protein: CASSLRHGRALHF.

To note about this clonotype: One end of the junction does not line up with germline, which may come from a read error. V and J are TRBV27 and TRBJ1-2; the D gene is possibly TRBD1 (5 bases). Germline-derived CDR1 and CDR2 are MNHEY and SMNVEV (reference sequence). This CDR3 comprises 12 residues. The CDR3 DNA reads as TGTGCCAGCAGTTTTAACCGGGACCACTTCCTCTTC. Protein sequence: CASSFNRDHFLF.

In this sample, this clonotype turned up a few times. The chain joins TRBV7-2 to TRBJ1-5, with D possibly being TRBD1 (5 bases). The V end was cut by 5 bases, the J end by 3 bases, with 23 bases between. CDR3 length: 18 residues. Germline-derived CDR1 and CDR2 are SGHTA and FQGNSA. DNA of the CDR3: TGTGCCAGCAGCCCCAAGGGCCCGGGGGAAAGTATCAATCAGCCCCAGCATTTT. Translation gives CASSPKGPGESINQPQHF.